The subject of this entry is one T cell receptor beta chain. Repertoires were generated with immunoSEQ multiplex PCR, while TCRdb's copy carries only in-frame clones and drops some. Among about 36,000 clones listed, about nine tenths were seen once. The record originates from a study of T cell changes during pregnancy in multiple sclerosis. The CDR3 contains 15 residues. Germline V CDR1 and CDR2: MNHNS, SASEGT. V lost 1 base and J lost 6, with 13 bases in between. The receptor was derived from a female donor in good health, enrolled as a control in a pregnancy study. Sequences were derived from CD4+ T cells from peripheral blood mononuclear cells, sampled in the second trimester of pregnancy. The gene calls are TRBV6-1 and TRBJ1-5, with a possible D match to TRBD1 (6 bases). CDR3 residues: CASSEGGGAGQPQHF. The DNA for the CDR3 is TGTGCCAGCAGTGAAGGAGGGGGGGCGGGTCAGCCCCAGCATTTT.